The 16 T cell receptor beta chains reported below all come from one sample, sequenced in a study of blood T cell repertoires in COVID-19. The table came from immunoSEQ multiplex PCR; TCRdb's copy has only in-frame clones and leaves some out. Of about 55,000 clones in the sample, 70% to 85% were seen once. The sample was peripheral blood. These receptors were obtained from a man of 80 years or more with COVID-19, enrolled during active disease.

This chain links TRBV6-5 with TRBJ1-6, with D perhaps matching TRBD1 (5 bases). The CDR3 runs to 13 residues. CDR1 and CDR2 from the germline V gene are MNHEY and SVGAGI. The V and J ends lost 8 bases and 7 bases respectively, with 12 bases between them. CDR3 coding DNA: TGTGCCAGCGGGGGGGGATACAATTCACCCCTCCACTTT. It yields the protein CASGGGYNSPLHF.

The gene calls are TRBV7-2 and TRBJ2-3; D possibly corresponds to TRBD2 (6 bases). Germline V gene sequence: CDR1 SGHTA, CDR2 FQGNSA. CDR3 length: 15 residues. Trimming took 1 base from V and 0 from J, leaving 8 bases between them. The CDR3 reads CASSLGGTSTDTQYF. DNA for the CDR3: TGTGCCAGCAGCTTAGGGGGGACTAGCACAGATACGCAGTATTTT.

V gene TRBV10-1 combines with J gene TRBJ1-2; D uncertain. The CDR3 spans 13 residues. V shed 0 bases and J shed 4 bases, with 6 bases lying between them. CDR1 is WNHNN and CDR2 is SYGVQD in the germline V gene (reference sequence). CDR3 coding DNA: TGCGCCAGCAGTGAGTCTGAGGGCTATGGCTACACCTTC. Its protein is CASSESEGYGYTF.

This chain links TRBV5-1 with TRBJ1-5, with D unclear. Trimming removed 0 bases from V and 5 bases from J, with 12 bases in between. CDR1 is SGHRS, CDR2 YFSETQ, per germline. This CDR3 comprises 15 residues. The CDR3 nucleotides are TGCGCCAGCAGCTTGGTCGGCGGGAATGATCAGCCCCAGCATTTT. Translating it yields CASSLVGGNDQPQHF.

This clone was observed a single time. This chain's CDR3 is CAWAEEGRRGYGYTF. The CDR3 coding sequence is TGTGCCTGGGCGGAGGAGGGGAGGAGAGGCTATGGCTACACCTTC. V is TRBV30 and J is TRBJ1-2; tentative D call: TRBD1 (5 bases). Trimming removed 5 bases from V and 4 bases from J, with 20 bases in between. The CDR3 is 15 amino acids. The germline CDR1 and CDR2 sequences are GTSNPN and SVGIG (reference sequence).

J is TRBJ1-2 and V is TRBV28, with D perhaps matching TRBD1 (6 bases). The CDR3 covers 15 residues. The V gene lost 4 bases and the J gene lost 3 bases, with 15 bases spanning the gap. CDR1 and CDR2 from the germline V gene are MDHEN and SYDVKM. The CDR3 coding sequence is TGTGCCAGCAGTTCACAGGGTAGGGCATACTATGGCTACACCTTC. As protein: CASSSQGRAYYGYTF.

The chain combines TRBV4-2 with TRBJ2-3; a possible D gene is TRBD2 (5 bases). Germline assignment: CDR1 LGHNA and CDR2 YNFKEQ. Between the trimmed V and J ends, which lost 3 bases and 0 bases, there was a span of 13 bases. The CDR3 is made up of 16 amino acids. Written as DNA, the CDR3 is TGTGCCAGCAGCCATGGTAGCGAAACTAGCACAGATACGCAGTATTTT. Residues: CASSHGSETSTDTQYF.

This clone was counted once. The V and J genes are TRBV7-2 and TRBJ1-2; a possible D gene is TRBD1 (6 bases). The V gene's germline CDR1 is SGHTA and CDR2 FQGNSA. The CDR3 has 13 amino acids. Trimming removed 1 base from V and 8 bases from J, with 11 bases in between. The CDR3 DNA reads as TGTGCCAGCAGCTTAGTACAGGGCCGGGGCTACACCTTC. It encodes CASSLVQGRGYTF.

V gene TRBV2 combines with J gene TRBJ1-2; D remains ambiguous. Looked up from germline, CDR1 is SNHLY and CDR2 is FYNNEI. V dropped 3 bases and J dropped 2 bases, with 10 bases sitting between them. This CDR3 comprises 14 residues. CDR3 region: CASSELTENYGYTF. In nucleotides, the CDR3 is TGTGCCAGCAGTGAGTTGACGGAGAACTATGGCTACACCTTC.

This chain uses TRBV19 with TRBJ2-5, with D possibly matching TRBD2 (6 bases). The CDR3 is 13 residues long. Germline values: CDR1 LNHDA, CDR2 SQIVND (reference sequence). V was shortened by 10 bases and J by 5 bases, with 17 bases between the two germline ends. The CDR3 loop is CATGGTRAETQYF. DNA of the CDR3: TGTGCCACCGGGGGTACTCGGGCTGAGACCCAGTACTTC. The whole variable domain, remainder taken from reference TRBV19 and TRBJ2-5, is DGGITQSPKYLFRKEGQNVTLSCEQNLNHDAMYWYRQDPGQGLRLIYYSQIVNDFQKGDIAEGYSVSREKKESFPLTVTSAQKNPTAFYLCATGGTRAETQYFGPGTRLLVL.

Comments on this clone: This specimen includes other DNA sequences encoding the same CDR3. The CDR3 DNA follows: TGTGCCAGCAGCCAAGTCACAGGGGGCTATGGCTACACCTTC. Translation: CASSQVTGGYGYTF. The V gene is TRBV14, the J gene TRBJ1-2; 8 bases agree with TRBD1. V shed 1 base, J shed 4 bases, and the junction held 2 bases outside the gene matches. Germline lookup yields CDR1 SGHDN and CDR2 FVKESK. The CDR3 extends over 14 amino acids.

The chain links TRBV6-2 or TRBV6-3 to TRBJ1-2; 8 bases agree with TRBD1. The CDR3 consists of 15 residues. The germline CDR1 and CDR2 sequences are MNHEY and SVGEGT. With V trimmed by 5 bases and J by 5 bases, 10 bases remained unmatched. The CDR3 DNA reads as TGTGCCAGCAGTCGCGGACAGGGTGGTTATTATGGCTACACCTTC. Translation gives CASSRGQGGYYGYTF.

CDR3 sequence: CASSLALQGNEKLFF. The CDR3 DNA reads TGTGCCAGCAGCTTAGCGCTCCAGGGTAATGAAAAACTGTTTTTT. This chain connects TRBV7-9 to TRBJ1-4; tentative D call: TRBD1 (5 bases). CDR3 size: 15 residues. V lost 0 bases, J lost 4 bases, and 9 bases lay in between. CDR1 SEHNR and CDR2 FQNEAQ come from the germline V gene (reference sequence).

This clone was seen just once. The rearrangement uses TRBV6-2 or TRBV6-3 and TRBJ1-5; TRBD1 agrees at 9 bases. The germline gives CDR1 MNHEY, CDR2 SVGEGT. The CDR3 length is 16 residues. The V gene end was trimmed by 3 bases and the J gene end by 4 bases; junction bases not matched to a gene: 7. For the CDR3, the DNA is TGTGCCAGCAGTTATGCGACCGGGACAGGGAATCAGCCCCAGCATTTT. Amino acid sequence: CASSYATGTGNQPQHF.

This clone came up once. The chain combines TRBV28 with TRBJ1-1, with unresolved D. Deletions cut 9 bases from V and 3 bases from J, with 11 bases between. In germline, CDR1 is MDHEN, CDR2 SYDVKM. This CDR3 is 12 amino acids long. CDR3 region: CASSYEYTEAFF. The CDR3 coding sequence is TGTGCCAGTTCGTATGAGTACACTGAAGCTTTCTTT.

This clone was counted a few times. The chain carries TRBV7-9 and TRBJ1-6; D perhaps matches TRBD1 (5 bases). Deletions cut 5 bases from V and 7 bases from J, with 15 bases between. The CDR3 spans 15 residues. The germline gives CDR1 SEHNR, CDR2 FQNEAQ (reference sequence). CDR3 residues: CASSVGHGLNSPLHF. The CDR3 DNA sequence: TGTGCCAGCAGCGTAGGACATGGATTGAATTCACCCCTCCACTTT. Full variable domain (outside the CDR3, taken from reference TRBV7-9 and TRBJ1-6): DTGVSQNPRHKITKRGQNVTFRCDPISEHNRLYWYRQTLGQGPEFLTYFQNEAQLEKSRLLSDRFSAERPKGSFSTLEIQRTEQGDSAMYLCASSVGHGLNSPLHFGNGTRLTVT.